The clone carrying this T cell receptor beta chain was seen once. Its specificity is not known. This table comes from immunoSEQ multiplex PCR, and its TCRdb copy is limited to in-frame clones, with some not included. This table holds 17,000 or so clones, around 92% found once. The data originate from a study of chemoradiotherapy in HPV16-positive cancers. Study-wide background: Functional T-cell assays on a couple of HPV16-positive patients' cells defined candidate HPV-specific clones and common TCR motifs. General study points: During treatment, candidate HPV-specific clones and E7-related motifs expanded in tumor. HPV-responsive T-cell expansion during chemoradiotherapy was linked to improved recurrence-free survival in HPV16-positive patients. Functional assays defining HPV-specific T cells used only two HPV16-positive patients.

Germline values: CDR1 MNHEY, CDR2 SVGAGI. The CDR3 contains 13 residues. J was trimmed by 7 bases and V by 7 bases; bases with no gene match: 5. V gene TRBV6-5 combines with J gene TRBJ1-4; 8 bases agree with TRBD1. This receptor was obtained from a human donor with HPV-associated anogenital cancer. The sequenced sample was blood, obtained from a patient who underwent chemoradiotherapy. For the CDR3, the DNA is TGTGCCAGCACAGGGGGCGCGGGTGAAAAACTGTTTTTT. It codes for CASTGGAGEKLFF.